These 29 T cell receptor beta chains came from one sample sequenced in a study of beta chain features in type 1 diabetes. The study reverse transcribed the entire isolated RNA, so it sequenced expressed TCRB transcripts. Method: immunoSEQ multiplex PCR; TCRdb's copy keeps in-frame clones and lacks some. The table records nearly 350,000 clones, roughly 8% of them present only once. The specimen was central memory CD4+ T cells from blood. These receptors were collected from a woman aged 18-29 years in good health.

There are a few counts of this clone. The V and J genes are TRBV7-8 and TRBJ2-1; D gene uncertain. V gave up 4 bases and J gave up 7 bases, with 8 bases separating them. CDR1 is SGHVS and CDR2 is FQNEAQ in the germline V gene. This CDR3 contains 12 residues. In DNA, the CDR3 is TGTGCCAGCAGCTGGGGAATGAATGAGCAGTTCTTC. This translates into CASSWGMNEQFF.

Only a few counts were recorded for this clone. The genes are TRBV9 and TRBJ1-2, with no clear D. With 0 bases removed from V and 2 bases from J, the gap between germline ends came to 11 bases. This CDR3 region has 15 residues. Looked up from germline, CDR1 is SGDLS and CDR2 is YYNGEE. The CDR3 region is CASSVGTGGNYGYTF. The CDR3 DNA follows: TGTGCCAGCAGCGTAGGAACCGGAGGGAACTATGGCTACACCTTC.

The chain joins TRBV7-9 to TRBJ2-1, with 14 nucleotides matching TRBD2. The trim removed 0 bases at V and 4 bases at J, leaving 8 bases unmatched. The CDR3 sequence is 19 residues long. Per germline, CDR1 SEHNR and CDR2 FQNEAQ (reference sequence). The CDR3 coding sequence is TGTGCCAGCAGCTTAGCTCGGGGACTAGCGGGAGTGGGGTACAATGAGCAGTTCTTC. It is translated as CASSLARGLAGVGYNEQFF.

The chain couples TRBV11-2 to TRBJ2-5; D possibly corresponds to TRBD1 (6 bases). This CDR3 spans 14 amino acids. Germline assignment: CDR1 SGHAT and CDR2 FQNNGV. Trimming stripped 5 bases from V and 2 bases from J, with 12 bases between. CDR3 amino acids: CASSPRRGQETQYF. Written as DNA, the CDR3 is TGTGCCAGCAGCCCTCGAAGGGGGCAAGAGACCCAGTACTTC.

The J gene is TRBJ1-2, the V gene TRBV4-3; TRBD1 might be the D (5 bases). The CDR3 has 15 amino acids. V was shortened by 1 base and J by 5 bases, with 14 bases between the two germline ends. Germline V lookup: CDR1 LGHNA, CDR2 YSLEER. CDR3 nucleotides: TGCGCCAGCAGCCAAGCGGGCAGGGAGGCGTATGGCTACACCTTC. Protein sequence: CASSQAGREAYGYTF.

V gene TRBV19 combines with J gene TRBJ1-5, with TRBD1 matching over 12 bases. The CDR3 spans 18 residues. V dropped 3 bases and J dropped 2; count of bases not matched to a gene: 8. In germline, CDR1 is LNHDA, CDR2 SQIVND (reference sequence). The CDR3 is CASSILGQGAPGNQPQHF. DNA for the CDR3: TGTGCCAGTAGTATTCTGGGACAGGGGGCTCCGGGCAATCAGCCCCAGCATTTT.

This clone was seen more than once but under ten times. The chain uses TRBV7-8 and TRBJ2-1; 9 bases match TRBD2. Losses at the gene ends were 4 bases for V and 0 bases for J; bases not matched to a gene: 1. The CDR3 has 15 amino acids. From germline, CDR1 is SGHVS and CDR2 FQNEAQ. CDR3 bases: TGTGCCAGCAGCTCTAGCGGGGTCTCCTACAATGAGCAGTTCTTC. Protein product: CASSSSGVSYNEQFF.

This clone was seen a handful of times. The chain couples TRBV25-1 to TRBJ1-4, with 9 bases lining up with TRBD1. The germline V gene has CDR1 MGHDK and CDR2 SYGVNS. There are 16 residues in the CDR3. V was clipped by 6 bases and J by 7 bases; unmatched bases: 12. This CDR3 reads CASRARDRALGEKLFF. The DNA of the CDR3 is TGTGCCAGCAGGGCCCGGGACAGGGCTCTTGGTGAAAAACTGTTTTTT.

This clone was recorded a few times. The V gene is TRBV5-1, the J gene TRBJ2-7; 13 bases are a match to TRBD2. This CDR3 is 16 amino acids long. The germline V gene has CDR1 SGHRS and CDR2 YFSETQ. V was clipped by 3 bases and J by 3 bases; unmatched bases: 6. The CDR3 region is CASSSGLAGVGYEQYF. The CDR3 bases are TGCGCCAGCAGCTCCGGACTAGCGGGAGTGGGCTACGAGCAGTACTTC.

This clone was detected a few times. CDR3 bases: TGTGCCAGCAGTCCAGGGACAGGGAGGACTTATGGCTACACCTTC. Translated, it gives CASSPGTGRTYGYTF. This chain joins TRBV27 and TRBJ1-2; 9 bases map to TRBD1. From germline, CDR1 is MNHEY and CDR2 SMNVEV (reference sequence). V was clipped by 5 bases and J by 5 bases; unmatched bases: 9. The CDR3 extends over 15 amino acids.

In this sample, this clone turned up a few times. V is TRBV7-3 and J is TRBJ2-2, with a weak D call TRBD1 (5 bases). The germline CDR1 and CDR2 sequences are SGHTA and FQGTGA. This CDR3 is 16 amino acids long. Deletions cut 3 bases from V and 0 bases from J, with 11 bases between. Written as DNA, the CDR3 is TGTGCCAGCAGCTTCCTACAGGATCCGAACACCGGGGAGCTGTTTTTT. Translation: CASSFLQDPNTGELFF. Supplemented by reference TRBV7-3 and TRBJ2-2, the full variable domain reads GAGVSQTPSNKVTEKGKYVELRCDPISGHTALYWYRQSLGQGPEFLIYFQGTGAADDSGLPNDRFFAVRPEGSVSTLKIQRTERGDSAVYLCASSFLQDPNTGELFFGEGSRLTVL.

The chain has TRBV7-3 and TRBJ1-4; TRBD1 aligns across 8 bases. This CDR3 spans 15 amino acids. J gave up 2 bases and V 4 bases, and 3 bases lay outside the gene matches. CDR1 is SGHTA, CDR2 FQGTGA, per germline. The DNA of the CDR3 is TGTGCCAGCAGCTCGGACAGGGCTACTAATGAAAAACTGTTTTTT. Translating gives CASSSDRATNEKLFF.

The chain joins TRBV7-8 to TRBJ2-7; 9 bases align to TRBD2. The junction had 10 bases not matched to a gene; V was cut back by 4 bases and J by 3 bases. Germline lookup yields CDR1 SGHVS and CDR2 FQNEAQ. This CDR3 has 16 amino acids. The CDR3 loop reads CASSSQGGRAGYEQYF. CDR3 coding DNA: TGTGCCAGCAGCTCCCAAGGCGGGAGGGCAGGCTACGAGCAGTACTTC.

This clone was seen many times. The genes are TRBV4-3 and TRBJ2-3; D remains ambiguous. Germline CDR1 reads LGHNA; CDR2 reads YSLEER. This CDR3 comprises 13 residues. The V end lost 0 bases, the J end lost 8 bases, and 9 bases lay between the germline ends. As DNA, the CDR3 is TGCGCCAGCAGCCAAGATGCGTTTGGTACGCAGTATTTT. This codes for CASSQDAFGTQYF.

In this sample, this clone turned up a few times. The rearrangement links TRBV5-1 to TRBJ2-3, with 8 bases lining up with TRBD2. With V trimmed by 0 bases and J by 2 bases, 5 bases remained unmatched. This CDR3 spans 16 amino acids. In germline, CDR1 is SGHRS, CDR2 YFSETQ. CDR3 in DNA: TGCGCCAGCAGCTTGGCACTAGCGGAATTCACAGATACGCAGTATTTT. It yields the protein CASSLALAEFTDTQYF.

V and J are TRBV6-5 and TRBJ2-3, with unresolved D. Trimming shortened V by 2 bases and J by 8 bases, and 5 bases separated the two germline ends. This CDR3 spans 11 amino acids. Per germline, CDR1 MNHEY and CDR2 SVGAGI. The CDR3 DNA follows: TGTGCCAGCAGTTACGCTGGTACGCAGTATTTT. Protein: CASSYAGTQYF.

This chain uses TRBV5-1 with TRBJ2-7, with D uncertain. The CDR3 is made up of 16 amino acids. V lost 0 bases and J 3 bases, leaving 16 bases between the germline ends. Germline CDR1 SGHRS, CDR2 YFSETQ. The CDR3 DNA follows: TGCGCCAGCAGCTTGGGTTCTTTGACCTACAGCTACGAGCAGTACTTC. As protein: CASSLGSLTYSYEQYF.

This chain links TRBV5-1 with TRBJ2-1, with TRBD2 matching over 7 bases. This CDR3 region has 18 residues. V lost 0 bases and J lost 3; bases outside the gene matches: 12. CDR1 and CDR2 from the germline V gene are SGHRS and YFSETQ. CDR3 loop: CASSLAFGPSGYYNEQFF. The CDR3 region has the DNA TGCGCCAGCAGCTTGGCCTTCGGTCCTAGCGGTTACTACAATGAGCAGTTCTTC.

V gene TRBV4-1 combines with J gene TRBJ2-7; 9 nucleotides agree with TRBD2. The CDR3 runs 18 residues. The V and J ends lost 0 bases and 0 bases, in that order; junction bases with no gene match: 9. Germline V lookup: CDR1 MGHRA, CDR2 YSYEKL. The CDR3 coding sequence is TGCGCCAGCAGCCAAGACCGTGCTAGCGGGACCTCCTCCTACGAGCAGTACTTC. It translates to CASSQDRASGTSSYEQYF.

This sequence joins TRBV21-1 and TRBJ2-1. TRBV21-1 is a pseudogene. The CDR3 is made up of 12 amino acids. Written as DNA, the CDR3 is TGTGCCAGCAGCAAAGGACCCAATGAGCAGTTCTTC. It translates to CASSKGPNEQFF.

This clone appeared a few times. The chain is built from TRBV28 and TRBJ2-3; 9 bases agree with TRBD2. The V gene's germline CDR1 is MDHEN and CDR2 SYDVKM. This CDR3 region has 15 residues. The trim removed 2 bases at V and 5 bases at J, leaving 5 bases unmatched. The CDR3 here is CASSLRLAGRDTQYF. CDR3 coding DNA: TGTGCCAGCAGTTTACGTCTAGCGGGAAGAGATACGCAGTATTTT.

V usage is TRBV29-1 and J usage is TRBJ2-1; TRBD2 agrees at 7 bases. This CDR3 has 14 amino acids. V shed 3 bases, J shed 9 bases, and the junction held 11 bases outside the gene matches. CDR1 SQVTM and CDR2 ANQGSEA come from the germline V gene. In DNA, the CDR3 is TGCAGCGTTGATTGGGGGAGGGCCAGATTTGAGCAGTTCTTC. Protein: CSVDWGRARFEQFF.

The rearrangement uses TRBV6-5 and TRBJ1-2, with TRBD1 as a possible D gene (5 bases). Trimming left V 5 bases short and J 4 bases short, with 17 bases between. Looked up from germline, CDR1 is MNHEY and CDR2 is SVGAGI. This CDR3 has 15 residues. The CDR3: CASSVSGTSVYGYTF. Here the CDR3 DNA reads TGTGCCAGCAGTGTATCCGGGACCTCCGTCTATGGCTACACCTTC.

This clone was recorded a few times. The rearrangement uses TRBV15 and TRBJ1-4; a possible D gene is TRBD1 (5 bases). Deletions cut 5 bases from V and 12 bases from J, with 22 bases between. Looked up from germline, CDR1 is LNHNV and CDR2 is YYDKDF (reference sequence). The CDR3 sequence is 15 residues long. Here the CDR3 reads CATSDRQLRDPQLFF. CDR3 sequence (DNA): TGTGCCACCAGCGACCGACAGTTGAGGGATCCGCAACTGTTTTTT.

This clone occurred a few times. The rearrangement uses TRBV6-5 and TRBJ1-5; D not resolved. The CDR3 length is 13 residues. Germline V gene sequence: CDR1 MNHEY, CDR2 SVGAGI. The ends were cut back, 5 bases at V and 4 bases at J, with 9 bases in the middle. CDR3 region: CASSPGLNQPQHF. CDR3 in DNA: TGTGCCAGCAGTCCCGGACTTAATCAGCCCCAGCATTTT.

This clone was detected only a few times. The chain joins TRBV5-1 to TRBJ1-1; possibly TRBD1 for D (5 bases). The CDR3 is 14 amino acids. Deletions cut 7 bases from V and 6 bases from J, with 19 bases between. Germline CDR1 SGHRS, CDR2 YFSETQ. CDR3: CASSYYPGSPEAFF. The CDR3 DNA follows: TGCGCCAGCTCCTATTATCCAGGGAGCCCTGAAGCTTTCTTT. Using reference TRBV5-1 and TRBJ1-1 for the parts outside the CDR3, the full variable domain is KAGVTQTPRYLIKTRGQQVTLSCSPISGHRSVSWYQQTPGQGLQFLFEYFSETQRNKGNFPGRFSGRQFSNSRSEMNVSTLELGDSALYLCASSYYPGSPEAFFGQGTRLTVV.

There are a few counts of this clone. The chain carries TRBV6-1 and TRBJ1-5; D perhaps matches TRBD1 (6 bases). The CDR3 runs 15 residues. In germline, CDR1 is MNHNS, CDR2 SASEGT. Deletions cut 5 bases from V and 5 bases from J, with 16 bases between. CDR3 residues: CASSTMGGAHQPQHF. CDR3 coding DNA: TGTGCCAGCAGTACGATGGGGGGGGCCCATCAGCCCCAGCATTTT.

This clone has a handful of counts. V is TRBV7-9 and J is TRBJ1-1, with a tentative D call TRBD1 (6 bases). The CDR3 loop spans 15 amino acids. CDR1 is SEHNR, CDR2 FQNEAQ, per germline (reference sequence). V was trimmed by 7 bases and J by 3 bases, leaving 18 bases between them. The CDR3 DNA reads TGTGCCAGCACCCTCTGGGGGCGCGGGTACACTGAAGCTTTCTTT. This codes for CASTLWGRGYTEAFF.

This clone has just a few counts. V is TRBV5-6 and J is TRBJ2-3; D remains ambiguous. The CDR3 is 14 residues long. V was shortened by 2 bases and J by 0 bases, with 7 bases between the two germline ends. Germline V lookup: CDR1 SGHDT, CDR2 YYEEEE. DNA of the CDR3: TGTGCCAGCAGCTTAATGCAGAGCACAGATACGCAGTATTTT. This gives the protein CASSLMQSTDTQYF.